This passage covers 3 T cell receptor beta chains from one sample sequenced in a study of shared clonotypes between healthy human individuals. The repertoire was sequenced with immunoSEQ multiplex PCR; TCRdb's copy has only in-frame clones and lacks some. Of a few million clones listed, approximately 92% were seen once; the top ten hold roughly 0.15%. Sequencing was done on a sample of naive CD4+ T cells sorted from blood. The sample's subset: CD45RA+ positively selected. These receptors all come from a man between 18 and 29 years old in good health.

J is TRBJ1-6 and V is TRBV28; 8 nucleotides line up with TRBD1. V was clipped by 10 bases and J by 9 bases; unmatched bases: 8. The CDR3 contains 13 residues. Germline V gives CDR1 MDHEN, CDR2 SYDVKM. The CDR3 reads CATNDRGSSPLHF. The CDR3 nucleotides read TGTGCCACCAACGACAGGGGAAGTTCACCCCTCCACTTT.

The rearrangement joins TRBV6-6 to TRBJ2-7; maybe TRBD1 (6 bases). V lost 0 bases to trimming and J lost 3 bases, with 9 bases between them. The germline V gene has CDR1 MNHNY and CDR2 SVGAGI (reference sequence). This CDR3 is 14 amino acids long. CDR3 loop: CASSYSDRIYEQYF. The CDR3 nucleotides are TGTGCCAGCAGTTACTCGGACAGAATCTACGAGCAGTACTTC.

This rearrangement joins TRBV7-8 to TRBJ1-5; TRBD1 agrees at 9 bases. This CDR3 is 14 amino acids long. Looked up from germline, CDR1 is SGHVS and CDR2 is FQNEAQ. The V gene end was trimmed by 5 bases and the J gene end by 7 bases; junction bases not matched to a gene: 6. CDR3 sequence (DNA): TGTGCCAGCAGCGTCGGACAGGGGTGGCAGCCCCAGCATTTT. Translating it yields CASSVGQGWQPQHF.